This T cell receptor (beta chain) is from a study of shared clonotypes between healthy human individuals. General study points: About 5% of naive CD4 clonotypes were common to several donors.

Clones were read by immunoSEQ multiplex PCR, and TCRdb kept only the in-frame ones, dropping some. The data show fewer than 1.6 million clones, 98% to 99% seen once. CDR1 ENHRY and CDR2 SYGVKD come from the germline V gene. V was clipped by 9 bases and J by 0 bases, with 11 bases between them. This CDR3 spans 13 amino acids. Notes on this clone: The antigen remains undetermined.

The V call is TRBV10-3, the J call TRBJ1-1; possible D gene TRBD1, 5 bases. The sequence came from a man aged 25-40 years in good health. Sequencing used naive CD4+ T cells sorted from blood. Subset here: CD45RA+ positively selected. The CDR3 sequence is CAITGGMNTEAFF. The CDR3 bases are TGTGCCATTACAGGAGGGATGAACACTGAAGCTTTCTTT.